One and the same sample provided the 11 T cell receptor beta chains below, sequenced in a study of OX40 agonist ivuxolimab in advanced cancers. Data came from immunoSEQ multiplex PCR; TCRdb stores just in-frame clones and leaves some out. The sample has roughly 56,000 clones; nearly 85% are singletons. The input for sequencing was CD4+ or CD8+ T cells sorted from blood, taken in a trial of the OX40 agonist ivuxolimab. Source of these receptors: an adult with an advanced solid tumor such as melanoma, head and neck, liver or kidney cancer.

V gene TRBV29-1 combines with J gene TRBJ2-1; 9 bases fit TRBD1. This CDR3 contains 15 residues. CDR1 is SQVTM, CDR2 ANQGSEA, per germline. V gave up 3 bases and J gave up 1 base; unmatched junction bases: 4. Here the CDR3 reads CSVERGTGSYNEQFF. CDR3 nucleotides: TGCAGCGTTGAGAGGGGGACAGGGTCCTACAATGAGCAGTTCTTC.

This sequence joins TRBV5-6 and TRBJ2-1, with a weak D call TRBD1 (5 bases). CDR1 is SGHDT and CDR2 is YYEEEE in the germline V gene. Trimming stripped 5 bases from V and 13 bases from J, with 13 bases between. The CDR3 spans 11 residues. The CDR3 nucleotides read TGTGCCAGCAGGGCAGCAGGGCCCCAGTTCTTC. Translated: CASRAAGPQFF.

This clone was picked up a small number of times. This chain joins TRBV18 and TRBJ1-1; 8 positions agree with TRBD1. V shed 2 bases and J 4 bases; nucleotides not matched to a gene: 12. The V gene's germline CDR1 is KGHSH and CDR2 LQKENI. CDR3 length: 17 residues. The CDR3 reads CASSPLGQGASPTEAFF. The CDR3 nucleotides read TGTGCCAGCTCACCATTAGGCCAGGGGGCCTCCCCCACTGAAGCTTTCTTT. The full variable domain, completed using reference TRBV18 and TRBJ1-1, is NAGVMQNPRHLVRRRGQEARLRCSPMKGHSHVYWYRQLPEEGLKFMVYLQKENIIDESGMPKERFSAEFPKEGPSILRIQQVVRGDSAAYFCASSPLGQGASPTEAFFGQGTRLTVV.

The J gene is TRBJ1-5, the V gene TRBV5-5, with D perhaps matching TRBD1 (5 bases). The CDR3 consists of 13 residues. The V and J ends lost 0 bases and 7 bases respectively, with 8 bases between them. Germline CDR1 SGHKS, CDR2 YYEKEE (reference sequence). The CDR3 sequence: CASSLEGTQPQHF. CDR3 coding DNA: TGTGCCAGCAGCTTGGAGGGGACCCAGCCCCAGCATTTT. Full variable domain (remainder filled in from reference TRBV5-5 and TRBJ1-5): DAGVTQSPTHLIKTRGQQVTLRCSPISGHKSVSWYQQVLGQGPQFIFQYYEKEERGRGNFPDRFSARQFPNYSSELNVNALLLGDSALYLCASSLEGTQPQHFGDGTRLSIL.

The chain uses TRBV11-3 and TRBJ2-1; 10 nucleotides align to TRBD1. CDR3 length equals 15 residues. Germline V gene lookup returns CDR1 SGHNT and CDR2 YENEEA. After removal of 2 bases from V and 8 bases from J, the junction contained 6 bases not matched to a gene. The DNA of the CDR3 is TGTGCCAGCAGCTTAAACCCGACAGGGGGCTATGAGCAGTTCTTC. This translates into CASSLNPTGGYEQFF.

The chain links TRBV7-2 to TRBJ2-5; D is perhaps TRBD1 or TRBD2 (5 bases each). The ends were cut back, 6 bases at V and 12 bases at J, with 23 bases in the middle. CDR1 and CDR2 (germline): SGHTA, FQGNSA. CDR3 length: 14 residues. The CDR3 nucleotides read TGTGCCAGCAGACCCCCCCTGGGGGACGTCGGAAAGTACTTC. As protein: CASRPPLGDVGKYF.

The gene calls are TRBV5-8 and TRBJ2-7; weak D call: TRBD1 (5 bases). V was trimmed by 0 bases and J by 3 bases, leaving 13 bases between them. The length of the CDR3 is 15 residues. Germline assignment: CDR1 SGHTS and CDR2 YDEGEE. The CDR3 is CASSLVGPGHYEQYF. CDR3 DNA sequence: TGTGCCAGCAGCTTGGTGGGGCCAGGTCACTACGAGCAGTACTTC.

The rearrangement joins TRBV2 to TRBJ1-3; D is possibly TRBD1 (5 bases). Trimming removed 7 bases at V and 2 bases at J, with 15 bases between. CDR1 and CDR2 (germline): SNHLY, FYNNEI. The CDR3 totals 15 residues. The CDR3 reads CASMGRGLPGNTIYF. The CDR3 nucleotides are TGTGCCAGCATGGGACGAGGGCTGCCTGGAAACACCATATATTTT.

The rearrangement joins TRBV19 to TRBJ1-2; D is unresolved. V was shortened by 7 bases and J by 4 bases, with 10 bases between the two germline ends. CDR3 size: 12 residues. CDR1 is LNHDA, CDR2 SQIVND, per germline (reference sequence). The CDR3 coding sequence is TGTGCCAGTAAATTGACGGGCTATGGCTACACCTTC. This sequence encodes CASKLTGYGYTF.

The chain is built from TRBV7-2 and TRBJ1-2; maybe TRBD1 (5 bases). The CDR3 has 13 residues. V lost 2 bases, J lost 7 bases, and 11 bases lay in between. CDR1 and CDR2 from the germline V gene are SGHTA and FQGNSA. The CDR3 coding sequence is TGTGCCAGCAGCTTACCTGGGACTACTGGCTACACCTTC. It codes for CASSLPGTTGYTF. The entire variable domain, with the rest obtained from reference TRBV7-2 and TRBJ1-2, is as follows: GAGVSQSPSNKVTEKGKDVELRCDPISGHTALYWYRQSLGQGLEFLIYFQGNSAPDKSGLPSDRFSAERTGGSVSTLTIQRTQQEDSAVYLCASSLPGTTGYTFGSGTRLTVV.

The chain recombines TRBV19 with TRBJ2-1, with 8 bases lining up with TRBD2. The CDR3 extends over 14 amino acids. Germline assignment: CDR1 LNHDA and CDR2 SQIVND (reference sequence). V lost 10 bases, J lost 2 bases, and 7 bases stayed unmatched. The CDR3 sequence: CATNGGAPYNEQFF. CDR3 DNA sequence: TGTGCCACTAACGGGGGGGCTCCCTACAATGAGCAGTTCTTC.